This TCR beta chain was identified in a study of T-cell reconstitution after alpha-beta-depleted transplantation in children. This clonotype occurred many times. The CDR3 has 14 amino acids. Germline V gene sequence: CDR1 MNHEY, CDR2 SMNVEV (reference sequence). Trimming removed 2 bases at V and 9 bases at J, with 11 bases between. Preparing the TCRbeta library involved the use of unique molecular identifiers. MiXCR was run by TCRdb on the PCR reads, yielding one entry per CDR3 protein. This sample carries hundreds of thousands of distinct CDR3 sequences, roughly 15% of them seen once, and the ten largest clones take approximately 1%.

The V call is TRBV27, the J call TRBJ1-6; TRBD1 is a possible D gene (5 bases). The sequence was obtained from a human donor who donated a stem cell graft to a child with acute myeloid leukemia. The specimen comprised PBMCs from the stem cell graft donor, sampled from the stem cell graft. CDR3 amino acids: CASSLQTVFSPLHF. The CDR3 coding sequence is TGTGCCAGCAGTTTACAGACAGTGTTTTCACCCCTCCACTTT.